This TCR beta chain was retrieved from a study of blood T cell repertoires in COVID-19. Study details: The origin of the acute and convalescent COVID-19 samples was the United States, Italy and Spain. PBMCs, B-cell-depleted T cells, or T cells provided the cDNA or gDNA that made up the material.

In the study's own analysis: Amplification of reference gene primers provided the estimated nucleated cell counts. Some clones are missing from TCRdb's copy, which holds only in-frame ones; the method was immunoSEQ multiplex PCR. Clone size and V and J calls were adopted from that table, with D and trimming inferred from the DNA. The profile shows 70,000 or so clones, roughly four fifths of them singletons. Germline V gives CDR1 SGHVS, CDR2 FNYEAQ. Trimming shortened V by 5 bases and J by 5 bases, and 12 bases separated the two germline ends. This CDR3 is 13 amino acids long. Seattle's enrolled individuals joined amid active infection and were then monitored longitudinally.

The gene calls are TRBV7-6 and TRBJ1-1; D not resolved. Sample: peripheral blood. This receptor was identified in a man aged 55 to 70 with COVID-19, enrolled during active disease. DNA of the CDR3: TGTGCCAGCAGCGTGAGTCCGGGGACTGAAGCTTTCTTT. Encoded protein: CASSVSPGTEAFF.